This T cell receptor (beta chain) was documented in a study of blood T cell repertoires in COVID-19. Measured with immunoSEQ multiplex PCR; TCRdb has only the in-frame clones, and not every one. Of some 380,000 clones in the sample, around 87% are singletons; the top ten hold 1% to 1.5%. J was trimmed by 2 bases and V by 4 bases; bases with no gene match: 6. Per germline, CDR1 SEHNR and CDR2 FQNEAQ (reference sequence). The CDR3 extends over 16 amino acids. Sequencing used PBMCs or T cells enriched from blood (not recorded which). The chain has TRBV7-9 and TRBJ2-2; 8 bases map to TRBD1. The clonotype comes from a man under 40 who had recovered from COVID-19. In DNA, the CDR3 is TGTGCCAGCAGCTCGCGACAGGGGACAAACACCGGGGAGCTGTTTTTT. Its translation is CASSSRQGTNTGELFF.